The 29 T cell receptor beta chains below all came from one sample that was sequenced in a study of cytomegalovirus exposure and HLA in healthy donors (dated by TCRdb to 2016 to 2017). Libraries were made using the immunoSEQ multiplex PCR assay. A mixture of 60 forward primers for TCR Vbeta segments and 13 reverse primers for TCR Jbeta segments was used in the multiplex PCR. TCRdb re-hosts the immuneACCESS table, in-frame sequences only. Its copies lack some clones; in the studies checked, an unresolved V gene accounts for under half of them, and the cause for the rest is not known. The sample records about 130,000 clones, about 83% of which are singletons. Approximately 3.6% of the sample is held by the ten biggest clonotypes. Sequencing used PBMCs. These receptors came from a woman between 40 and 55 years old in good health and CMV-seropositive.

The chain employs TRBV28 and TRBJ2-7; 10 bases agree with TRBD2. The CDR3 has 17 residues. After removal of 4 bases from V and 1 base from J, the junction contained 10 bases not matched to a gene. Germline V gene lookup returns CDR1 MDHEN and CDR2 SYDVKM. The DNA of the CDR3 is TGTGCCAGCAGTTCGTCGAGCGGGAGGGCCGATTCCTACGAGCAGTACTTC. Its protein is CASSSSSGRADSYEQYF.

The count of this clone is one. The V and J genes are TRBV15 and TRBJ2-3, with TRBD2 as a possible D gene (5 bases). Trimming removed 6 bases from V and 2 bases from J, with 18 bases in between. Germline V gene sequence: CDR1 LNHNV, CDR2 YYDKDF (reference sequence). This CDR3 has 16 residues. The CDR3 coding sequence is TGTGCCACCAGTGTAGTATCGGGGATGCCCACAGATACGCAGTATTTT. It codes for CATSVVSGMPTDTQYF. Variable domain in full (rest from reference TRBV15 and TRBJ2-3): DAMVIQNPRYQVTQFGKPVTLSCSQTLNHNVMYWYQQKSSQAPKLLFHYYDKDFNNEADTPDNFQSRRPNTSFCFLDIRSPGLGDTAMYLCATSVVSGMPTDTQYFGPGTRLTVL.

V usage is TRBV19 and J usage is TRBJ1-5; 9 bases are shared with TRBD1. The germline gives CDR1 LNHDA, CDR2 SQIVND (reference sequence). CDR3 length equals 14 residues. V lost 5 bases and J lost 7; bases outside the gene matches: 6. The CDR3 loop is CASSLQGQGQPQHF. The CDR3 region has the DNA TGTGCCAGTAGTCTCCAGGGACAGGGCCAGCCCCAGCATTTT.

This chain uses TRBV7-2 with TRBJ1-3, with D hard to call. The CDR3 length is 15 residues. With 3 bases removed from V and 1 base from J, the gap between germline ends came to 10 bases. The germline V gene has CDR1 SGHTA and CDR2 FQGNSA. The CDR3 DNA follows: TGTGCCAGCAGCTTTGATACAGCATCTGGAAACACCATATATTTT. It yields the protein CASSFDTASGNTIYF.

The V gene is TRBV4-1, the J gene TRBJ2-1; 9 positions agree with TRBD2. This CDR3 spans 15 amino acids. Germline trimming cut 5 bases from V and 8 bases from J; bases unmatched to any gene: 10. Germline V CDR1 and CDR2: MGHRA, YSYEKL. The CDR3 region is CASSTRAGLAHEQFF. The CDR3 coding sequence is TGCGCCAGCAGCACGCGAGCGGGACTAGCCCATGAGCAGTTCTTC.

CDR3 nucleotide sequence: TGCGCCAGCAGCAGGGACAGGGGCTCCTACGAGCAGTACTTC. Encoded protein: CASSRDRGSYEQYF. The chain combines TRBV5-1 with TRBJ2-7; 10 nucleotides line up with TRBD1. This CDR3 is built from 14 residues. Germline CDR1 is SGHRS and CDR2 is YFSETQ. After removal of 4 bases from V and 0 bases from J, the junction contained 1 base not matched to a gene.

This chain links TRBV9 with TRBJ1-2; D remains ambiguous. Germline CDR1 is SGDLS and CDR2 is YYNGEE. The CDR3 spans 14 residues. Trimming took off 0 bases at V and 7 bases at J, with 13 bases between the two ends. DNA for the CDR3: TGTGCCAGCAGCGTAGAAATAAACACAAGTGGCTACACCTTC. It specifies CASSVEINTSGYTF.

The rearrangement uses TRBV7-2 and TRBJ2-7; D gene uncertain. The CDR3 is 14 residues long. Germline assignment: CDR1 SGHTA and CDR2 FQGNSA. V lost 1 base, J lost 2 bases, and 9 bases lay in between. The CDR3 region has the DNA TGTGCCAGCAGCTTAGTATCCAGGACCTACGAGCAGTACTTC. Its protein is CASSLVSRTYEQYF.

The CDR3 bases are TGTGCCAGTAGTACCCACGGGCTAGCGCCTAAAGAGACCCAGTACTTC. Amino acids: CASSTHGLAPKETQYF. The V call is TRBV19, the J call TRBJ2-5; D is possibly TRBD2 (6 bases). Trimming took 4 bases from V and 3 from J, leaving 18 bases between them. The germline V gene has CDR1 LNHDA and CDR2 SQIVND (reference sequence). This CDR3 has 16 amino acids.

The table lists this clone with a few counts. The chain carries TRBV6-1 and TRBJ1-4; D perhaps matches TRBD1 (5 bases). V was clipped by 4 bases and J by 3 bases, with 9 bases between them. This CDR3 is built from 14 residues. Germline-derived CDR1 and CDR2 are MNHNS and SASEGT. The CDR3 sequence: CASSAGGANEKLFF. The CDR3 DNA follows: TGTGCCAGCAGTGCAGGAGGGGCTAATGAAAAACTGTTTTTT.

CDR3 sequence: CASSDIAGGNEQYF. The CDR3 DNA is TGTGCCAGCAGTGATATTGCTGGCGGGAACGAGCAGTACTTC. The chain recombines TRBV6-1 with TRBJ2-7, with D possibly matching TRBD2 (6 bases). Deletions cut 3 bases from V and 5 bases from J, with 14 bases between. The germline CDR1 and CDR2 sequences are MNHNS and SASEGT. The CDR3 loop spans 14 amino acids.

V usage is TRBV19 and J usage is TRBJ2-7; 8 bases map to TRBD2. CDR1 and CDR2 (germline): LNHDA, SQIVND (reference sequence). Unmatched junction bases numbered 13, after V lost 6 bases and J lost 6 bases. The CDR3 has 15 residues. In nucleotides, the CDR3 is TGTGCCAGTAGCCCACCGTTCCGGGGGGGGCTCGAGCAGTACTTC. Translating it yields CASSPPFRGGLEQYF.

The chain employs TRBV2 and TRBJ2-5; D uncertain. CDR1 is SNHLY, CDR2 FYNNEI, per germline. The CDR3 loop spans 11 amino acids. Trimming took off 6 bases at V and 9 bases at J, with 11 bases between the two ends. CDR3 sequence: CASSPSTAQYF. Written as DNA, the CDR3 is TGTGCCAGCAGCCCAAGCACGGCCCAGTACTTC.

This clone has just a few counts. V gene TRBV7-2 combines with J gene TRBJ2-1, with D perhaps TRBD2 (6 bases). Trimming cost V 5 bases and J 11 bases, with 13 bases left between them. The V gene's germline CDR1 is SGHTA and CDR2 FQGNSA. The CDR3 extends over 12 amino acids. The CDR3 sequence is CASSAGPGKQFF. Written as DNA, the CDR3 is TGTGCCAGCAGCGCGGGGCCGGGAAAGCAGTTCTTC.

The CDR3 loop reads CASSKNTEAFF. The CDR3 nucleotides read TGTGCCAGCAGCAAGAACACTGAAGCTTTCTTT. The V call is TRBV6-5, the J call TRBJ1-1; D is unresolved. Germline-derived CDR1 and CDR2 are MNHEY and SVGAGI. CDR3 length: 11 residues. V gave up 6 bases and J gave up 1 base, with 3 bases separating them.

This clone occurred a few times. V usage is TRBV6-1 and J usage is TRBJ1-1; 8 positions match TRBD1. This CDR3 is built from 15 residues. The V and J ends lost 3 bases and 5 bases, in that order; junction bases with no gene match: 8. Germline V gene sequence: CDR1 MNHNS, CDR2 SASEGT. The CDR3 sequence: CASSEEGQGGTEAFF. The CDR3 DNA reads TGTGCCAGCAGTGAGGAAGGACAGGGAGGAACTGAAGCTTTCTTT.

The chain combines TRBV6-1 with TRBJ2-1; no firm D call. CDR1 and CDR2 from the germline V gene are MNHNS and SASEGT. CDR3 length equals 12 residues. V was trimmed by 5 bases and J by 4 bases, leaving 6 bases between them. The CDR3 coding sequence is TGTGCCAGCAGTCCCTTATACAATGAGCAGTTCTTC. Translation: CASSPLYNEQFF.

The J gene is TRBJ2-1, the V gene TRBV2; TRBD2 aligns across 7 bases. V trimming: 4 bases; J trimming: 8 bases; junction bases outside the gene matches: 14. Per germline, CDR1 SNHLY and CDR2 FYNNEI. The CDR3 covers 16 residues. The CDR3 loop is CASSGPAGPPFDEQFF. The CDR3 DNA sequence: TGTGCCAGCAGTGGGCCAGCGGGACCCCCCTTCGATGAGCAGTTCTTC.

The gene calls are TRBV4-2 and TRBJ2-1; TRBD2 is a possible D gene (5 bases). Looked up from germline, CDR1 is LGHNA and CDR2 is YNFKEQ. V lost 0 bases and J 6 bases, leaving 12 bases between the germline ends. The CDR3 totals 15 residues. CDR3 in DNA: TGTGCCAGCAGCCAAGAGGGCCGGGGAACCAATGAGCAGTTCTTC. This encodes CASSQEGRGTNEQFF.

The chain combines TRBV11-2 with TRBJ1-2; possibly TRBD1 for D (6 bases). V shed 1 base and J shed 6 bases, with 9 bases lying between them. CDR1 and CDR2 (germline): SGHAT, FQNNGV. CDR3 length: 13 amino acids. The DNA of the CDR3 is TGTGCCAGCAGCTTAGTAGGGGGAGATGGCTACACCTTC. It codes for CASSLVGGDGYTF. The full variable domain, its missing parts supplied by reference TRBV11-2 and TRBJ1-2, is EAGVAQSPRYKIIEKRQSVAFWCNPISGHATLYWYQQILGQGPKLLIQFQNNGVVDDSQLPKDRFSAERLKGVDSTLKIQPAKLEDSAVYLCASSLVGGDGYTFGSGTRLTVV.

CDR3 sequence reads: CAISESSLALGEQYF. CDR3 in DNA: TGTGCCATCAGTGAGTCGAGTTTAGCGTTGGGCGAGCAGTACTTC. The rearrangement uses TRBV10-3 and TRBJ2-7, with D maybe TRBD2 (5 bases). CDR3 size: 15 residues. Germline values: CDR1 ENHRY, CDR2 SYGVKD. V shed 0 bases and J shed 6 bases, with 15 bases lying between them.

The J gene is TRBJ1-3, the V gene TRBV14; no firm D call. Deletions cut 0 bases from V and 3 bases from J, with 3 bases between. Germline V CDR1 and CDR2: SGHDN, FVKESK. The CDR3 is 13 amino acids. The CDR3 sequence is CASSQDFGNTIYF. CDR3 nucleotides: TGTGCCAGCAGCCAAGACTTTGGAAACACCATATATTTT. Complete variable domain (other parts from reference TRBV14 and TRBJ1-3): EAGVTQFPSHSVIEKGQTVTLRCDPISGHDNLYWYRRVMGKEIKFLLHFVKESKQDESGMPNNRFLAERTGGTYSTLKVQPAELEDSGVYFCASSQDFGNTIYFGEGSWLTVV.

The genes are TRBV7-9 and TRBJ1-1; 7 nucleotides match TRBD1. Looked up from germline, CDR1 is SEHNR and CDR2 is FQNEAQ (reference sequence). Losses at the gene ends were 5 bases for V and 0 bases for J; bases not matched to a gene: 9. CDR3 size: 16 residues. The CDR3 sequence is CASSEFDRAMNTEAFF. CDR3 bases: TGTGCCAGCAGCGAATTCGACAGGGCTATGAACACTGAAGCTTTCTTT.

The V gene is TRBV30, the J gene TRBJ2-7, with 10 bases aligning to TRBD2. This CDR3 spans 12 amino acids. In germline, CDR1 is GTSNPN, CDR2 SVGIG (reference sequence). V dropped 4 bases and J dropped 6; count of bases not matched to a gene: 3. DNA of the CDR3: TGTGCCTGGACTAGCGGGAGTCTCGAGCAGTACTTC. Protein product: CAWTSGSLEQYF.

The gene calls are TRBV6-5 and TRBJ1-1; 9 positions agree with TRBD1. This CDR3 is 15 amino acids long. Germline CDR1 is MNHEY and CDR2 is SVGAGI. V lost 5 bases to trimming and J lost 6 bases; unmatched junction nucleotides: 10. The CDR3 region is CASSRTGGELAEAFF. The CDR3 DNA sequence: TGTGCCAGCAGTCGAACAGGGGGCGAATTAGCTGAAGCTTTCTTT.

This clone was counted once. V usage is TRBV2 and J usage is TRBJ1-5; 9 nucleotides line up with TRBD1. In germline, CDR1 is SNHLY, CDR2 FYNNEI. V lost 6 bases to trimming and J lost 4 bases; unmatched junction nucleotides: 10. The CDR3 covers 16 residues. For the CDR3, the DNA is TGTGCCAGCAGCGCCGGGACAGGGTTTGGGAATCAGCCCCAGCATTTT. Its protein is CASSAGTGFGNQPQHF.

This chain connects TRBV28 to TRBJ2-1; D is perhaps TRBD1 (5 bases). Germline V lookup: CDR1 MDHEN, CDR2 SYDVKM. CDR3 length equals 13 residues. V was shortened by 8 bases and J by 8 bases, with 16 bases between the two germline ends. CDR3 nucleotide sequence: TGTGCCAGCCAATCTCCTATCAGGGATGAGCAGTTCTTC. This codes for CASQSPIRDEQFF. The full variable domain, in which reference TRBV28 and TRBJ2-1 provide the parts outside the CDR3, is DVKVTQSSRYLVKRTGEKVFLECVQDMDHENMFWYRQDPGLGLRLIYFSYDVKMKEKGDIPEGYSVSREKKERFSLILESASTNQTSMYLCASQSPIRDEQFFGPGTRLTVL.

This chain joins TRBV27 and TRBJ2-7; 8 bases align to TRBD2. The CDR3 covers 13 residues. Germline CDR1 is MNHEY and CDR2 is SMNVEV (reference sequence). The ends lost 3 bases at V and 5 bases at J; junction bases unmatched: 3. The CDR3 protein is CASSLSGSNEQYF. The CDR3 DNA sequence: TGTGCCAGCAGTTTGAGCGGGAGTAACGAGCAGTACTTC.

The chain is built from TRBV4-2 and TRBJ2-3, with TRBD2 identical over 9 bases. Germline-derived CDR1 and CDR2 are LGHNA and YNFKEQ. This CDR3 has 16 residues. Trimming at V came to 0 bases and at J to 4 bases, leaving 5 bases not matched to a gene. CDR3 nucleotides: TGTGCCAGCAGCCAAGAGATGCGGGAGGGGTCAGATACGCAGTATTTT. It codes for CASSQEMREGSDTQYF.